Each of the 20 T cell receptor beta chains below was sequenced from the same sample in a study of breast tumors, draining lymph nodes, adjacent tissues. A single record per CDR3 protein comes from TCRdb applying MiXCR to the multiplex PCR reads. The top ten clones hold approximately 13% of a sample with some 25,000 distinct CDR3 sequences, around 23% of them seen once. Material for sequencing was breast tumor tissue. The receptors come from a female donor with breast cancer. Some clones in this sample may be carry-over from other donors' samples.

This clonotype showed up many times. The chain carries TRBV20-1 and TRBJ1-5; D gene uncertain. The CDR3 contains 13 residues. Germline V gene data show CDR1 as DFQATT and CDR2 as SNEGSKA (reference sequence). V lost 2 bases and J 0 bases, leaving 5 bases between the germline ends. The CDR3 DNA reads as TGCAGTGCTAGACAGTATAGCAATCAGCCCCAGCATTTT. This gives the protein CSARQYSNQPQHF.

This clonotype was observed many times. The chain carries TRBV12-3 or TRBV12-4 and TRBJ2-3, with 13 bases fitting TRBD2. V lost 5 bases and J lost 10; bases outside the gene matches: 9. The CDR3 loop spans 15 amino acids. In DNA, the CDR3 is TGTGCCAGCAGTCCCTACACTAGCGGGAGGGTCTCGCAGTATTTT. Translation gives CASSPYTSGRVSQYF.

This clonotype was observed at least ten times. This chain uses TRBV5-1 with TRBJ1-6; 10 nucleotides match TRBD1. This CDR3 has 14 amino acids. Losses at the gene ends were 0 bases for V and 9 bases for J; bases not matched to a gene: 0. Per germline, CDR1 SGHRS and CDR2 YFSETQ. This CDR3 is CASSLGQGASPLHF. The DNA for the CDR3 is TGCGCCAGCAGCTTGGGACAGGGGGCTTCACCCCTCCACTTT.

The chain has TRBV10-3 and TRBJ1-1; D unclear. CDR3 length: 14 amino acids. Trimming pared 10 bases from V and 2 bases from J, leaving 17 bases between. The germline gives CDR1 ENHRY, CDR2 SYGVKD. This chain's CDR3 is CATGGRTSNTEAFF. The CDR3 nucleotides are TGTGCCACCGGAGGTCGGACGTCTAACACTGAAGCTTTCTTT.

V gene TRBV18 combines with J gene TRBJ1-2, with a weak D call TRBD1 (5 bases). Germline lookup yields CDR1 KGHSH and CDR2 LQKENI. Trimming shortened V by 0 bases and J by 5 bases, and 19 bases separated the two germline ends. CDR3 size: 17 residues. The CDR3: CASSPPTANPTGYGYTF. The CDR3 nucleotides are TGTGCCAGCTCACCACCGACAGCGAATCCCACTGGGTATGGCTACACCTTC. Combining the CDR3 with reference TRBV18 and TRBJ1-2 gives the whole variable domain NAGVMQNPRHLVRRRGQEARLRCSPMKGHSHVYWYRQLPEEGLKFMVYLQKENIIDESGMPKERFSAEFPKEGPSILRIQQVVRGDSAAYFCASSPPTANPTGYGYTFGSGTRLTVV.

This clonotype was counted at least ten times. This chain uses TRBV19 with TRBJ1-5; possible D gene TRBD1, 5 bases. Between the trimmed V and J ends, which lost 4 bases and 6 bases, there was a span of 10 bases. The CDR3 loop spans 13 amino acids. CDR1 and CDR2 (germline): LNHDA, SQIVND (reference sequence). The CDR3 spells CASSNGGAQPQHF. Written as DNA, the CDR3 is TGTGCCAGTAGTAACGGCGGGGCTCAGCCCCAGCATTTT.

This clonotype was seen many times. The chain joins TRBV5-1 to TRBJ2-7; 10 bases align to TRBD2. Germline CDR1 and CDR2: SGHRS and YFSETQ. CDR3 size: 14 residues. V lost 2 bases to trimming and J lost 2 bases; unmatched junction nucleotides: 1. DNA for the CDR3: TGCGCCAGCAGCTTAACTAGCGGGACCTACGAGCAGTACTTC. The encoded protein is CASSLTSGTYEQYF.

This chain uses TRBV19 with TRBJ1-3, with D maybe TRBD1 (5 bases). Germline V lookup: CDR1 LNHDA, CDR2 SQIVND (reference sequence). Trimming took off 8 bases at V and 4 bases at J, with 15 bases between the two ends. The CDR3 loop spans 14 amino acids. The CDR3 loop reads CASSWGRTGNTIYF. Here the CDR3 DNA reads TGTGCCAGTTCTTGGGGCCGGACAGGAAACACCATATATTTT.

This rearrangement joins TRBV12-3 or TRBV12-4 to TRBJ2-7; 11 positions agree with TRBD2. There are 15 residues in the CDR3. The V segment lost 6 bases and the J segment 3 bases; nucleotides outside the gene matches: 7. CDR3 protein: CASSPGLAGDYEQYF. As DNA, the CDR3 is TGTGCCAGCAGCCCCGGACTAGCGGGTGACTACGAGCAGTACTTC.

In the case of this clonotype: The junction shows a germline mismatch at one end, possibly a read error. This chain connects TRBV24-1 to TRBJ2-3; D unresolved. This CDR3 is built from 14 residues. CDR1 and CDR2 (germline): KGHDR, SFDVKD. In DNA form, the CDR3 reads TGTGCCACCAGCGATTTGGTCAGCACAGATACGCAGTATTTT. Translating gives CATSDLVSTDTQYF.

The table lists this clonotype with many counts. The chain carries TRBV28 and TRBJ1-2, with D maybe TRBD1 (5 bases). Germline CDR1 MDHEN, CDR2 SYDVKM. The CDR3 is 15 residues long. Trimming removed 6 bases from V and 8 bases from J, with 22 bases in between. The CDR3 here is CASRPLSRALRGYTF. The DNA of the CDR3 is TGTGCCAGCAGACCCTTAAGCAGGGCCTTGAGAGGCTACACCTTC.

This clonotype was counted ten times or more. The V call is TRBV12-3 or TRBV12-4, the J call TRBJ2-5; D is uncertain. The CDR3 is 13 amino acids. V dropped 4 bases and J dropped 5 bases, with 11 bases sitting between them. In DNA form, the CDR3 reads TGTGCCAGCAGTTCAGGCCAAGAGGAGACCCAGTACTTC. The encoded protein is CASSSGQEETQYF.

There are many counts of this clonotype. The chain links TRBV10-3 to TRBJ2-7; TRBD1 matches at 9 bases. This CDR3 contains 14 residues. V was pared by 2 bases and J by 6 bases, with 5 bases of the junction left unmatched. CDR1 ENHRY and CDR2 SYGVKD come from the germline V gene. CDR3: CAISEPSDRGEQYF. DNA of the CDR3: TGTGCCATCAGTGAGCCATCGGACAGGGGCGAGCAGTACTTC.

The chain links TRBV20-1 to TRBJ2-5; D gene uncertain. The CDR3 is 13 amino acids. CDR1 is DFQATT and CDR2 is SNEGSKA in the germline V gene (reference sequence). Trimming removed 6 bases from V and 4 bases from J, with 15 bases in between. The CDR3 here is CSAPVTGGETQYF. CDR3 sequence (DNA): TGCAGTGCCCCTGTAACCGGTGGAGAGACCCAGTACTTC.

This clonotype was detected ten times or more. The CDR3 loop reads CASSASSLGVYEQYF. CDR3 sequence (DNA): TGTGCCAGCAGTGCCTCCTCCCTGGGGGTTTACGAGCAGTACTTC. The J gene is TRBJ2-7, the V gene TRBV28; D assignment may be TRBD1 or TRBD2 (5 bases each). Germline lookup yields CDR1 MDHEN and CDR2 SYDVKM. This CDR3 spans 15 amino acids. V dropped 5 bases and J dropped 4 bases, with 18 bases sitting between them.

The rearrangement uses TRBV5-1 and TRBJ2-5, with D uncertain. Germline V gene lookup returns CDR1 SGHRS and CDR2 YFSETQ. V was clipped by 5 bases and J by 2 bases, with 10 bases between them. This CDR3 is built from 13 residues. Here the CDR3 DNA reads TGCGCCAGCAGTACGGTGTGGCAAGAGACCCAGTACTTC. It yields the protein CASSTVWQETQYF.

This clonotype was detected ten times or more. The chain recombines TRBV14 with TRBJ2-1; D not certain. From germline, CDR1 is SGHDN and CDR2 FVKESK. The length of the CDR3 is 13 residues. V gave up 2 bases and J gave up 7 bases, with 9 bases separating them. CDR3 sequence (DNA): TGTGCCAGCAGCCAAACGGACCTGAATGAGCAGTTCTTC. Protein product: CASSQTDLNEQFF.

Concerning this clonotype itself: The junction does not match germline at one end; this may be a read error. The CDR3 DNA reads as TGCAGCGTCACGGGGTACAGGGGGCTTGAGACCCAGTGTTTC. Translation: CSVTGYRGLETQCF. The rearrangement joins TRBV29-1 to TRBJ2-5, with 9 bases aligning to TRBD1. Germline V gives CDR1 SQVTM, CDR2 ANQGSEA. CDR3 length equals 14 residues.

This clonotype has ten or more counts. J is TRBJ2-3 and V is TRBV29-1; 13 nucleotides match TRBD2. Germline V gene lookup returns CDR1 SQVTM and CDR2 ANQGSEA. The CDR3 runs to 13 residues. V shed 4 bases and J 9 bases; nucleotides not matched to a gene: 4. CDR3 nucleotide sequence: TGCAGCGTTGGGACTAGCGGGAGAGAAACGCAGTATTTT. It encodes CSVGTSGRETQYF.

This clonotype qualifies as medium-sized. CDR3 in amino acids: CSARVLLPGQRTDYNYGYTF. Written as DNA, the CDR3 is TGCAGTGCTAGAGTTCTCCTCCCGGGACAGCGCACTGATTATAACTATGGCTACACCTTC. This chain joins TRBV20-1 and TRBJ1-2; 7 bases are a match to TRBD1. The CDR3 consists of 20 residues. Germline trimming cut 1 base from V and 1 base from J; bases unmatched to any gene: 21. The germline gives CDR1 DFQATT, CDR2 SNEGSKA (reference sequence).